These 22 T cell receptor beta chains were sequenced from one sample in a study of OX40 agonist ivuxolimab in advanced cancers. Only in-frame clones appear in the TCRdb table, and some are missing; sequencing was by immunoSEQ multiplex PCR. Of over 20,000 clones listed, around 85% were seen once; the top ten hold 30% to 35%. The sample in question was CD4+ or CD8+ T cells sorted from blood, obtained in a trial of the OX40 agonist ivuxolimab. These receptors were collected from an adult with an advanced solid tumor such as melanoma, head and neck, liver or kidney cancer.

The chain carries TRBV6-1 and TRBJ2-3; unclear D gene. V lost 11 bases and J 2 bases, leaving 14 bases between the germline ends. The germline gives CDR1 MNHNS, CDR2 SASEGT. The CDR3 is 13 amino acids. In nucleotides, the CDR3 is TGTGCCTTTCTTTCGGGCCTCACAGATACGCAGTATTTT. It translates to CAFLSGLTDTQYF.

The chain combines TRBV6-5 with TRBJ1-4; D not resolved. The CDR3 loop spans 14 amino acids. V dropped 6 bases and J dropped 6 bases, with 14 bases sitting between them. CDR1 is MNHEY, CDR2 SVGAGI, per germline. For the CDR3, the DNA is TGTGCCAGCAGCCTAACCTTGGGAGATGAAAAACTGTTTTTT. This encodes CASSLTLGDEKLFF.

This clone was seen once. CDR3 nucleotide sequence: TGCGCCAGCAGCCAGAAGGCCTTAGGGGTAACAGATACGCAGTATTTT. Amino acid sequence: CASSQKALGVTDTQYF. J is TRBJ2-3 and V is TRBV4-1, with a weak D call TRBD1 (5 bases). Between the trimmed V and J ends, which lost 3 bases and 3 bases, there was a span of 16 bases. The CDR3 is 16 residues long. Germline CDR1 reads MGHRA; CDR2 reads YSYEKL.

V usage is TRBV28 and J usage is TRBJ1-2; 8 bases line up with TRBD1. Unmatched junction bases numbered 6, after V lost 4 bases and J lost 2 bases. The CDR3 extends over 15 amino acids. The germline gives CDR1 MDHEN, CDR2 SYDVKM. CDR3 residues: CASSSSTGVNYGYTF. The CDR3 DNA follows: TGTGCCAGCAGTTCATCGACAGGGGTGAACTATGGCTACACCTTC.

V gene TRBV5-4 combines with J gene TRBJ2-7, with D tentatively TRBD1 (5 bases). CDR1 and CDR2 (germline): SGHNT, YYREEE (reference sequence). This CDR3 comprises 14 residues. Deletions cut 0 bases from V and 3 bases from J, with 10 bases between. This CDR3 is CASSLGWGSYEQYF. The CDR3 bases are TGTGCCAGCAGCTTGGGATGGGGCAGCTACGAGCAGTACTTC. Complete variable domain (other parts from reference TRBV5-4 and TRBJ2-7): ETGVTQSPTHLIKTRGQQVTLRCSSQSGHNTVSWYQQALGQGPQFIFQYYREEENGRGNFPPRFSGLQFPNYSSELNVNALELDDSALYLCASSLGWGSYEQYFGPGTRLTVT.

The J gene is TRBJ1-6, the V gene TRBV6-1; D is possibly TRBD1 (5 bases). Germline V gene lookup returns CDR1 MNHNS and CDR2 SASEGT. Trimming removed 4 bases at V and 6 bases at J, with 7 bases between. The CDR3 spans 13 residues. The CDR3 sequence: CASSGTGNSPLHF. The CDR3 DNA follows: TGTGCCAGCAGTGGTACAGGTAATTCACCCCTCCACTTT.

V gene TRBV10-3 combines with J gene TRBJ1-2; maybe TRBD1 (6 bases). The CDR3 extends over 14 amino acids. CDR1 and CDR2 from the germline V gene are ENHRY and SYGVKD. Trimming left V 0 bases short and J 7 bases short, with 12 bases between. The CDR3 reads CAISESGGGSGYTF. DNA for the CDR3: TGTGCCATCAGTGAGTCGGGGGGGGGCTCTGGCTACACCTTC.

The rearrangement links TRBV5-6 to TRBJ2-7; D call uncertain. V lost 4 bases to trimming and J lost 3 bases, with 11 bases between them. CDR1 is SGHDT and CDR2 is YYEEEE in the germline V gene. The CDR3 is made up of 13 amino acids. DNA of the CDR3: TGTGCCAGCAGCCTAGGGTGGGTCTACGAGCAGTACTTC. This codes for CASSLGWVYEQYF.

This clone appeared a few times. The chain carries TRBV27 and TRBJ2-2; 10 nucleotides match TRBD2. The CDR3 is 15 residues long. Per the germline V gene, CDR1 is MNHEY and CDR2 is SMNVEV (reference sequence). V dropped 3 bases and J dropped 5; count of bases not matched to a gene: 3. The CDR3 region has the DNA TGTGCCAGCAGTTTTGCTAGCGGGGGAACCGGGGAGCTGTTTTTT. Protein sequence: CASSFASGGTGELFF.

This clone was found once. V gene TRBV27 combines with J gene TRBJ1-2, with TRBD1 identical over 7 bases. The CDR3 extends over 16 amino acids. Germline V CDR1 and CDR2: MNHEY, SMNVEV (reference sequence). Germline trimming cut 2 bases from V and 4 bases from J; bases unmatched to any gene: 10. CDR3 DNA: TGTGCCAGCAGTTTAGGTCCCCCCCAGGGGGTCTATGGCTACACCTTC. Translation gives CASSLGPPQGVYGYTF.

The V and J genes are TRBV13 and TRBJ2-1, with TRBD1 identical over 8 bases. Germline lookup yields CDR1 PRHDT and CDR2 FYEKMQ (reference sequence). This CDR3 region has 15 residues. V was clipped by 1 base and J by 2 bases; unmatched bases: 1. CDR3 bases: TGTGCCAGCAGCTTAGCAGGGGGCACCTACAATGAGCAGTTCTTC. This encodes CASSLAGGTYNEQFF.

Concerning this clone: A much larger clone sits a single nucleotide away, making a read error possible. The chain is built from TRBV11-2 and TRBJ2-7, with TRBD2 matching over 8 bases. The CDR3 length is 15 residues. V lost 5 bases, J lost 3 bases, and 9 bases stayed unmatched. Germline V gives CDR1 SGHAT, CDR2 FQNNGV. CDR3 amino acids: CASSLGPAGDYEQYF. The CDR3 nucleotides read TGTGCCAGCAGCCTCGGACCAGCGGGAGACTACGAGCAGTACTTC. Supplemented by reference TRBV11-2 and TRBJ2-7, the full variable domain reads EAGVAQSPRYKIIEKRQSVAFWCNPISGHATLYWYQQILGQGPKLLIQFQNNGVVDDSQLPKDRFSAERLKGVDSTLKIQPAKLEDSAVYLCASSLGPAGDYEQYFGPGTRLTVT.

The chain recombines TRBV2 with TRBJ1-1; maybe TRBD1 (6 bases). The CDR3 extends over 18 amino acids. Per the germline V gene, CDR1 is SNHLY and CDR2 is FYNNEI. The V gene lost 5 bases and the J gene lost 5 bases, with 27 bases spanning the gap. CDR3 DNA: TGTGCCAGCAGTCCCCACACATTTGACACAGGGACGTGGACTGAAGCTTTCTTT. Its translation is CASSPHTFDTGTWTEAFF.

The chain employs TRBV12-5 and TRBJ2-1, with D perhaps TRBD1 (5 bases). Trimming stripped 1 base from V and 1 base from J, with 8 bases between. This CDR3 has 15 amino acids. The germline V gene encodes CDR1 LGHNT and CDR2 FRNRAP. The CDR3 bases are TGTGCTAGTGGTTTGGGTAGGGGATCCTACAATGAGCAGTTCTTC. Protein sequence: CASGLGRGSYNEQFF.

J is TRBJ2-1 and V is TRBV29-1; D is possibly TRBD1 or TRBD2 (5 bases each). Per germline, CDR1 SQVTM and CDR2 ANQGSEA. CDR3 length: 12 residues. Trimming stripped 6 bases from V and 7 bases from J, with 13 bases between. This CDR3 reads CSVNRDPNEQFF. The CDR3 DNA sequence: TGCAGCGTAAACCGGGACCCAAATGAGCAGTTCTTC.

V gene TRBV4-1 combines with J gene TRBJ2-3, with D hard to call. The V end was cut by 8 bases, the J end by 0 bases, with 6 bases between. This CDR3 spans 12 amino acids. Germline V gene lookup returns CDR1 MGHRA and CDR2 YSYEKL. The CDR3 loop is CASGLSTDTQYF. CDR3 DNA sequence: TGCGCCAGCGGGCTCAGCACAGATACGCAGTATTTT.

V and J are TRBV10-3 and TRBJ2-5, with TRBD2 identical over 15 bases. The CDR3 consists of 16 residues. Per the germline V gene, CDR1 is ENHRY and CDR2 is SYGVKD. J was trimmed by 6 bases and V by 0 bases; bases with no gene match: 2. The CDR3 DNA follows: TGTGCCATCAGTGAGTCCGGACTAGCGGGGGGGAAGACCCAGTACTTC. Translation gives CAISESGLAGGKTQYF.

The gene calls are TRBV18 and TRBJ1-1; 7 nucleotides match TRBD1. This CDR3 has 16 amino acids. V shed 5 bases and J 2 bases; nucleotides not matched to a gene: 11. Germline V gene data show CDR1 as KGHSH and CDR2 as LQKENI. CDR3: CASSAGTDRANTEAFF. CDR3 bases: TGTGCCAGCTCAGCAGGGACAGATAGAGCAAACACTGAAGCTTTCTTT.

This sequence joins TRBV6-6 and TRBJ2-7; the match to TRBD1 covers 8 bases. Germline V gene sequence: CDR1 MNHNY, CDR2 SVGAGI (reference sequence). Trimming removed 4 bases from V and 7 bases from J; junction bases left unmatched: 0. The CDR3 is 11 amino acids. The CDR3 DNA reads as TGTGCCAGCAGTTGGACAGGGGAGCAGTACTTC. Its translation is CASSWTGEQYF.

V gene TRBV7-9 combines with J gene TRBJ1-2, with D uncertain. Looked up from germline, CDR1 is SEHNR and CDR2 is FQNEAQ (reference sequence). The CDR3 is made up of 14 amino acids. V was pared by 1 base and J by 5 bases, with 11 bases between. This chain's CDR3 is CASSLGQVVYGYTF. The DNA for the CDR3 is TGTGCCAGCAGCTTAGGGCAGGTCGTATATGGCTACACCTTC.

The J gene is TRBJ2-1, the V gene TRBV7-9; a weak D match, TRBD2 (5 bases). Germline V gene sequence: CDR1 SEHNR, CDR2 FQNEAQ (reference sequence). V lost 0 bases and J lost 8, with 8 bases in between. This CDR3 region has 13 residues. For the CDR3, the DNA is TGTGCCAGCAGCTTAGCGGAGAGGGATGAGCAGTTCTTC. As protein: CASSLAERDEQFF.

The chain carries TRBV19 and TRBJ1-1, with D possibly TRBD1 on 5 matching bases. The CDR3 extends over 14 amino acids. The V and J ends lost 3 bases and 0 bases respectively, with 8 bases between them. Looked up from germline, CDR1 is LNHDA and CDR2 is SQIVND (reference sequence). The CDR3 DNA is TGTGCCAGTAGTATTGGGGCAATGAACACTGAAGCTTTCTTT. Translated: CASSIGAMNTEAFF.